Described below is a single T cell receptor (beta chain) sequence and its context. Indicated time point: pre-treatment sample, taken before nivolumab and TIL therapy. The data are from a study of TIL therapy for anti-PD-1-resistant metastatic lung cancer. The libraries were made with immunoSEQ v3. Sequencing depth was 1.9 million or so read pairs for survey level, roughly 4.5-6 million for deep. Method: immunoSEQ multiplex PCR; TCRdb's copy keeps in-frame clones and lacks some. The table has about 52,000 clones, 79% seen once. Trimming cost V 2 bases and J 0 bases; bases outside gene matches: 4. CDR3 length: 15 amino acids. CDR1 and CDR2 from the germline V gene are MGHRA and YSYEKL.

Sample: blood, taken at baseline. The sequence was collected from a woman aged 30 to 85 with non-small cell lung cancer. The chain employs TRBV4-1 and TRBJ2-7, with TRBD2 identical over 7 bases. CDR3 sequence (DNA): TGCGCCAGCAGCCAACCCCCTAGCGGCTCCTACGAGCAGTACTTC. This codes for CASSQPPSGSYEQYF.